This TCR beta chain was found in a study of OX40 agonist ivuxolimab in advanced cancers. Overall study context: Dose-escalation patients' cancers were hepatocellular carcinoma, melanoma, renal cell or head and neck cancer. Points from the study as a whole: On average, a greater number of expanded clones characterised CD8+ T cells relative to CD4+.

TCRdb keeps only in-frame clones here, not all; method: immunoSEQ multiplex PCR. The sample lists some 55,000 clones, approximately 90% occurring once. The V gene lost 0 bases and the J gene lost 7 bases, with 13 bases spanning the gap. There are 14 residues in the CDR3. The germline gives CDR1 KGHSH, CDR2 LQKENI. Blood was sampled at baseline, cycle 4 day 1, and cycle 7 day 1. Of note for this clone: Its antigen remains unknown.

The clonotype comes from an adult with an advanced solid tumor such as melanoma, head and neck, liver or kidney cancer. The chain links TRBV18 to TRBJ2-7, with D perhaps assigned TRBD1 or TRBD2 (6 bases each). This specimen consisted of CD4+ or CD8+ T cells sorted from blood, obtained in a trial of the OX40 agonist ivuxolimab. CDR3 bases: TGTGCCAGCTCACCACCTAGTCGAGGGGGGGAGCAGTACTTC. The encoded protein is CASSPPSRGGEQYF.